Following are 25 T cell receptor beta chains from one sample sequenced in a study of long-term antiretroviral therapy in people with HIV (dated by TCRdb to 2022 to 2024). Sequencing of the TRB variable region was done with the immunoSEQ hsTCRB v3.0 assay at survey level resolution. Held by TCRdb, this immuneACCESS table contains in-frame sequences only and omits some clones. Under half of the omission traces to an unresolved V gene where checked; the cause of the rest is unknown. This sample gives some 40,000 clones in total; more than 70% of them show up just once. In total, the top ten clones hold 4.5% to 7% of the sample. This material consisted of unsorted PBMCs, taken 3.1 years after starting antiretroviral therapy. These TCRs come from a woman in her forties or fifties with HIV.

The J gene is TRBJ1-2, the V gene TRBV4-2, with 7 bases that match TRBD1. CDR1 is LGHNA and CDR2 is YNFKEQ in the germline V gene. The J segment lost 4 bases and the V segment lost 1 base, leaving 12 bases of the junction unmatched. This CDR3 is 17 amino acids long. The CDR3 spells CASSQVSGQAGIYGYTF. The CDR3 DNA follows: TGTGCCAGCAGCCAAGTCAGCGGACAGGCGGGAATCTATGGCTACACCTTC.

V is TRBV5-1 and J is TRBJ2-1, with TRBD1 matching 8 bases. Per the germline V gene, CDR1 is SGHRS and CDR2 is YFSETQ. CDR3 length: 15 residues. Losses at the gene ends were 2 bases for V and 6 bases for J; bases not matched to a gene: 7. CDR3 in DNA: TGCGCCAGCAGCTTCAGGACAGGGATCCGCAATGAGCAGTTCTTC. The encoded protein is CASSFRTGIRNEQFF.

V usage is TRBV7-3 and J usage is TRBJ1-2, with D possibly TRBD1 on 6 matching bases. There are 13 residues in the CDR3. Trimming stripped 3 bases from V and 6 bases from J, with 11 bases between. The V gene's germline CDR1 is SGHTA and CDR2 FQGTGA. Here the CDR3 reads CASSFRPGDGYTF. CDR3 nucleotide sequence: TGTGCCAGCAGCTTCCGGCCAGGGGATGGCTACACCTTC.

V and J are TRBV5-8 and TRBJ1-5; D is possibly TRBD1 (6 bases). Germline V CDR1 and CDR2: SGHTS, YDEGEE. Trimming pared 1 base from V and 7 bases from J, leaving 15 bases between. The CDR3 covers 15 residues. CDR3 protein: CASSLNRAERQPQHF. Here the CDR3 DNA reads TGTGCCAGCAGCTTGAACAGGGCGGAGAGGCAGCCCCAGCATTTT.

CDR3 protein: CAWSIGSVNTEAFF. CDR3 nucleotide sequence: TGTGCCTGGAGTATAGGTAGCGTGAACACTGAAGCTTTCTTT. The chain recombines TRBV30 with TRBJ1-1; D not certain. Between the trimmed V and J ends, which lost 2 bases and 0 bases, there was a span of 10 bases. CDR1 and CDR2 from the germline V gene are GTSNPN and SVGIG (reference sequence). The CDR3 contains 14 residues.

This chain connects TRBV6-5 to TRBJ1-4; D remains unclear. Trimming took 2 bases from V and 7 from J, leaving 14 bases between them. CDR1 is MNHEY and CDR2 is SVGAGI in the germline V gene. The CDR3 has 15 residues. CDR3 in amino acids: CASSYVPSEGEKLFF. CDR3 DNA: TGTGCCAGCAGTTACGTTCCCTCGGAGGGTGAAAAACTGTTTTTT.

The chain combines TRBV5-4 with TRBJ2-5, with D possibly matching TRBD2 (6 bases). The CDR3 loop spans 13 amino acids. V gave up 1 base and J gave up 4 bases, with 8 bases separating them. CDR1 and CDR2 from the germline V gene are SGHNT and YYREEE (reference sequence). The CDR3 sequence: CASSLMGGETQYF. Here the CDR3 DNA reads TGTGCCAGCAGCTTGATGGGGGGAGAGACCCAGTACTTC.

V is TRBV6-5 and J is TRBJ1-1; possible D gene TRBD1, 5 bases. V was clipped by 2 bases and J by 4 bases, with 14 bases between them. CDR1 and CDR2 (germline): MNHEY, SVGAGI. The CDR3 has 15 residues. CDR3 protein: CASSYRRRGVTEAFF. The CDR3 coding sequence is TGTGCCAGCAGTTACAGAAGAAGGGGTGTCACTGAAGCTTTCTTT.

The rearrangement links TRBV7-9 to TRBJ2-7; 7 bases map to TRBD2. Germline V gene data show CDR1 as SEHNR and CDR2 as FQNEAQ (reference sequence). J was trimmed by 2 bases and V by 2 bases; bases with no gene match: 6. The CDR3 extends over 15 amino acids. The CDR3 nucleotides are TGTGCCAGCAGCTTAAATATCGGGGGGACCTACGAGCAGTACTTC. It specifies CASSLNIGGTYEQYF.

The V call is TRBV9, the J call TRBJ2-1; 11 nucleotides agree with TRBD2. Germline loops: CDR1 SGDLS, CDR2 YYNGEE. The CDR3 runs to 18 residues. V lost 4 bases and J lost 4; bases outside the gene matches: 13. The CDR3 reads CASSPFSGGGYLYNEQFF. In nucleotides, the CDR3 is TGTGCCAGCAGCCCCTTTAGCGGGGGGGGGTATTTATACAATGAGCAGTTCTTC.

CDR3 DNA: TGTGCCAGCAGCACAGACAGTAAGCAGTTCTTC. Its translation: CASSTDSKQFF. The genes are TRBV5-4 and TRBJ2-1; perhaps TRBD1 as D (5 bases). This CDR3 is 11 amino acids long. The V gene lost 4 bases and the J gene lost 11 bases, with 10 bases spanning the gap. CDR1 and CDR2 (germline): SGHNT, YYREEE (reference sequence).

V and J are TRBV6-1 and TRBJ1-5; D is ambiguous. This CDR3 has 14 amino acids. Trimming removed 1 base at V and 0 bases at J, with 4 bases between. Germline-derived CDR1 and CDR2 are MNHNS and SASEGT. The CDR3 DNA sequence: TGTGCCAGCAGTGAAGTAACTAGCAATCAGCCCCAGCATTTT. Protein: CASSEVTSNQPQHF.

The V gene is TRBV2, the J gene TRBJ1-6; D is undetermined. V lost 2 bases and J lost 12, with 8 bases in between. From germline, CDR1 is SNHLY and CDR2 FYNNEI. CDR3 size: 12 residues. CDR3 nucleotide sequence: TGTGCCAGCAGTGAAAGGGTGGGACCCCTCCACTTT. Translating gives CASSERVGPLHF.

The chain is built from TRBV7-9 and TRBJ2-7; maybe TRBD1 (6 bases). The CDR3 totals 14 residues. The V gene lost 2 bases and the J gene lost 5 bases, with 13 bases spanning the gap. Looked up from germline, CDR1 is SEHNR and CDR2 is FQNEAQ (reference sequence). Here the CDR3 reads CASSLSGATDEQYF. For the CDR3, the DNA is TGTGCCAGCAGCTTATCAGGGGCTACGGACGAGCAGTACTTC.

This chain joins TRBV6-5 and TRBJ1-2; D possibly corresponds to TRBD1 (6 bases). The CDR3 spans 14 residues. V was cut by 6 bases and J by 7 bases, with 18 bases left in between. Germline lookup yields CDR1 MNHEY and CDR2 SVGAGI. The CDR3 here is CASSLPGGPGGYTF. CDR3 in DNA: TGTGCCAGCAGCCTCCCTGGGGGCCCGGGTGGCTACACCTTC.

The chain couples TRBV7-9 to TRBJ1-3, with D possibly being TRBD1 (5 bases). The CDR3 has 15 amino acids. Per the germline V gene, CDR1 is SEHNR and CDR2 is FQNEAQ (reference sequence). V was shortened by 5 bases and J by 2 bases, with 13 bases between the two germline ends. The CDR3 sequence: CASSQTMGAGNTIYF. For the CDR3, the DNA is TGTGCCAGCAGCCAAACGATGGGGGCTGGAAACACCATATATTTT.

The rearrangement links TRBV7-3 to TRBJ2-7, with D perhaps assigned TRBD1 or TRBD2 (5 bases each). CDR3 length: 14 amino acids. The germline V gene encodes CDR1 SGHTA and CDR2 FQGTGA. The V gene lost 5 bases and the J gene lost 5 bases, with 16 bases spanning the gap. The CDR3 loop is CASSISGAGNEQYF. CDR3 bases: TGTGCCAGCAGCATCTCCGGGGCTGGAAACGAGCAGTACTTC. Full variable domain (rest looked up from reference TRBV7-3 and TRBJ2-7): GAGVSQTPSNKVTEKGKYVELRCDPISGHTALYWYRQSLGQGPEFLIYFQGTGAADDSGLPNDRFFAVRPEGSVSTLKIQRTERGDSAVYLCASSISGAGNEQYFGPGTRLTVT.

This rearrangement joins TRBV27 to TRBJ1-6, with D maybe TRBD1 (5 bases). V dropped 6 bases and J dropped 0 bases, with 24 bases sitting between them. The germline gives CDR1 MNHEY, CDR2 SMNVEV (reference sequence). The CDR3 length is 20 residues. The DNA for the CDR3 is TGTGCCAGCAGGGACCGGGGGGGGTTGACGTGGAGCTCCTATAATTCACCCCTCCACTTT. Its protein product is CASRDRGGLTWSSYNSPLHF.

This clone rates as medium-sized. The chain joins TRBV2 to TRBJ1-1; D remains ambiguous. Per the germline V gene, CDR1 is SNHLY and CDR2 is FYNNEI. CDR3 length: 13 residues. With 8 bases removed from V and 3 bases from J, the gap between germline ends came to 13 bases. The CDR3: CASSEGGDTEAFF. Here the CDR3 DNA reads TGTGCCAGCTCCGAGGGTGGGGACACTGAAGCTTTCTTT.

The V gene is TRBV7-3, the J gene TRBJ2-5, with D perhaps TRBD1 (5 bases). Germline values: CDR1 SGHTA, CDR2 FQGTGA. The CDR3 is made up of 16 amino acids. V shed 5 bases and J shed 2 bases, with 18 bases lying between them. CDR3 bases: TGTGCCAGCAGCCCCAGGGTGGGGCGTCCACAAGAGACCCAGTACTTC. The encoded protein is CASSPRVGRPQETQYF.

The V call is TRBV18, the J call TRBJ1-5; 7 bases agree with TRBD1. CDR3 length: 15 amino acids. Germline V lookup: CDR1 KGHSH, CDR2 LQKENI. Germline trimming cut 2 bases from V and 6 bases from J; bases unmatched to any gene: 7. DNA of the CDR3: TGTGCCAGCTCACCAGAGACAGGGCCAATTCAGCCCCAGCATTTT. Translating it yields CASSPETGPIQPQHF.

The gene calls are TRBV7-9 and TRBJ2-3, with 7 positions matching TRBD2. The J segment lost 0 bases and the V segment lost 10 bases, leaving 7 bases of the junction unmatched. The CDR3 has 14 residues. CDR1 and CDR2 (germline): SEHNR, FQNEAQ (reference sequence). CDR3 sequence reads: CANTAGPSTDTQYF. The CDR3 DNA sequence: TGTGCCAACACAGCGGGGCCTAGCACAGATACGCAGTATTTT.

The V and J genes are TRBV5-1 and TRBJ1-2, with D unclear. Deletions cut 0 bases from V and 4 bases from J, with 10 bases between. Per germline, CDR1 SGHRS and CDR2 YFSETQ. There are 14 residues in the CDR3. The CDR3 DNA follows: TGCGCCAGCAGCTTGGTGGCCGAAGGCTATGGCTACACCTTC. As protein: CASSLVAEGYGYTF.

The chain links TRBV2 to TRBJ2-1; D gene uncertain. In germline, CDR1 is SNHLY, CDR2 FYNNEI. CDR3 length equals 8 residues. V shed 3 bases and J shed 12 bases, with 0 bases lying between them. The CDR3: CASSEQFF. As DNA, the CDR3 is TGTGCCAGCAGTGAGCAGTTCTTC.

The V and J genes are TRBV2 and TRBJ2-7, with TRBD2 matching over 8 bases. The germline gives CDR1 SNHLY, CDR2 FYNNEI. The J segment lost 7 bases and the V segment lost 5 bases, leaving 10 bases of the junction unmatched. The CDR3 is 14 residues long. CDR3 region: CASSYHPSSGEQYF. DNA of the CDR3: TGTGCCAGCAGTTACCATCCTTCTAGCGGGGAGCAGTACTTC.